One TCR beta chain is described in this entry. CDR1 and CDR2 from the germline V gene are SQVTM and ANQGSEA. V gave up 4 bases and J gave up 3 bases, with 7 bases separating them. The CDR3 runs to 12 residues. Random hexamers were used to reverse transcribe an amount of about 0.45 to 1 ug RNA. The TCR beta CDR3 was amplified by immunoSEQ multiplex PCR across 54 Vbeta, 13 Jbeta. Each CDR3 protein is one row after TCRdb ran MiXCR on the immunoSEQ multiplex PCR reads. The table lists about 290,000 distinct CDR3 sequences, approximately 91% of them singletons. The data were obtained in a study of CD8 T cells in Susac syndrome. CD8+ and CD4+ T cells circulating in blood were sequenced for TCR beta.

V usage is TRBV29-1 and J usage is TRBJ2-1; possibly TRBD1 or TRBD2 for D (5 bases each). This TCR came from a human donor with multiple sclerosis. The sample consisted of CD8+ T cells from PBMCs. The CDR3 is CSVGGSYNEQFF. The CDR3 nucleotides read TGCAGCGTTGGGGGGAGCTACAATGAGCAGTTCTTC.